This T cell receptor beta chain was sequenced in a study of blood T cell repertoires in COVID-19. Original analysis: Amplification of reference gene primers provided the estimated nucleated cell counts. Libraries were prepared by immunoSEQ multiplex PCR; TCRdb keeps only in-frame clonotypes and omits some of them. The DNA gave D and trimming, while V, J and clone size come from that table. In the table there are more than 75,000 clones, 80% to 85% of which are singletons. V lost 3 bases and J 4 bases, leaving 12 bases between the germline ends. Germline assignment: CDR1 MDHEN and CDR2 SYDVKM. This CDR3 spans 14 amino acids.

This chain links TRBV28 with TRBJ1-1; D gene uncertain. The source material was peripheral blood. This receptor was obtained from an elderly woman with active or convalescent COVID-19. The CDR3 DNA follows: TGTGCCAGCAGTTTCGGGAAGTTGGGCACTGAAGCTTTCTTT. Encoded protein: CASSFGKLGTEAFF.